This TCR beta chain is drawn from a study of T cells in Graves' hyperthyroidism and ophthalmopathy. General study points: Most thyroid clonotypes expanded above 0.001 were also detected in blood. The model forecast ophthalmopathy, anticipating it by a median roughly 6.3 months before onset.

Amplified regions were TCR beta CDR3 sequences from RNA transcripts. Using the HTBI primer set, a first-round RT-PCR was run on the TCR CDR3. TCRdb analysed the multiplex PCR reads with MiXCR anew, one entry per CDR3 protein. The data contain around 700,000 distinct CDR3 sequences, 18% of them seen just once; the ten biggest clones take up roughly 17%. This clonotype was counted only a few times. No antigen is known for it. Any symptoms of ophthalmopathy came after the first hyperthyroidism diagnosis, from which the blood sample dates. Source material for PBMCs was more than 7.5 ml fresh peripheral blood. Germline V gene lookup returns CDR1 SEHNR and CDR2 FQNEAQ (reference sequence). Trimming stripped 5 bases from V and 0 bases from J, with 10 bases between. The CDR3 consists of 15 residues.

The sample was blood. The origin of this receptor is a woman aged 45-60 years with Graves' hyperthyroidism that later progressed to Graves' ophthalmopathy. The chain joins TRBV7-9 to TRBJ1-4; TRBD1 is a possible D gene (6 bases). The DNA of the CDR3 is TGTGCCAGCAGCCTAGGGACACCAACTAATGAAAAACTGTTTTTT. As protein: CASSLGTPTNEKLFF.